Listed here is a single T cell receptor (beta chain). Its antigen is as yet unknown. The PCR contained 60 Vbeta and 13 Jbeta primers. Here immunoSEQ multiplex PCR was the method, and the copy in TCRdb shows in-frame clones only, minus some. The table for this sample gives roughly 50,000 clones. CDR1 and CDR2 (germline): MNHEY, SVGAGI. V dropped 6 bases and J dropped 2; count of bases not matched to a gene: 6. This CDR3 spans 14 amino acids. When sampled, the donors appeared nominally healthy, though they likely had unrecorded immune exposures. The data are from a study of cytomegalovirus exposure and HLA in healthy donors. Study-level findings and limits: Owing to their indistinguishability, certain V segments, notably TRBV6-2 and TRBV6-3, were excluded. Per a prior analysis, the majority of TCR beta V segments were productive roughly 87% or roughly 30% of the time.

The receptor's source is a male donor in good health and CMV-seropositive. Sequencing was performed on PBMCs. The chain couples TRBV6-5 to TRBJ2-7; 8 nucleotides align to TRBD1. The CDR3 loop reads CASRSQGGPYEQYF. The CDR3 bases are TGTGCCAGCAGGTCACAGGGGGGACCCTACGAGCAGTACTTC.